This T cell receptor (beta chain) was retrieved from a study of blood T cell repertoires in COVID-19. On the study more broadly: The United States, Italy and Spain were the sources of the acute and convalescent COVID-19 samples. Nucleic acid was either cDNA or gDNA, and it came from T cells, B-cell-depleted T cells, or PBMCs.

Using immunoSEQ multiplex PCR, the repertoire was profiled, and TCRdb retains in-frame clones only, with some absent. The repertoire holds about 310,000 clones, with approximately 87% as singletons. The CDR3 sequence is 16 residues long. Germline assignment: CDR1 SGDLS and CDR2 YYNGEE. V was pared by 0 bases and J by 0 bases, with 12 bases between. Sequencing was carried out using peripheral blood. The chain has TRBV9 and TRBJ1-1, with TRBD1 as a possible D gene (5 bases). The TCR originated in a woman between 45 and 60 years old who had recovered from COVID-19. The CDR3 DNA follows: TGTGCCAGCAGCGTAGTCCCAGCAGGGATGAACACTGAAGCTTTCTTT. Its translation is CASSVVPAGMNTEAFF.